The sequence of this TCR beta chain was determined in a study of response to subunit inactivated influenza vaccine. TCRdb recomputed calls from the RT-PCR reads with MiXCR, one row per CDR3 protein. The sample gives hundreds of thousands of distinct CDR3 sequences, 15% to 20% of which show up once; under 13% is in the top ten. Notes on the study in general: A suggestion made by the authors is that each seasonal influenza vaccination recruits few new T cells.

Note on this clonotype: What it binds is not known.

This CDR3 is 14 amino acids long. Germline loops: CDR1 SGHAT, CDR2 FQNNGV. Trimming cost V 6 bases and J 6 bases; bases outside gene matches: 7. The rearrangement uses TRBV11-2 and TRBJ2-1, with 8 nucleotides matching TRBD2. The clonotype comes from a man aged 50 or older who received an inactivated influenza vaccine. The material was PBMCs from blood, obtained 5 to 6 days after vaccination. The CDR3, as DNA: TGTGCCAGCAGGAGCGGGGGAATTTCCAATGAGCAGTTCTTC. Amino acid sequence: CASRSGGISNEQFF.